This TCR beta chain was sequenced for a study of control samples from healthy donors and cancer patients. Profiled with immunoSEQ multiplex PCR; TCRdb holds only in-frame clones, not every one. The table records 150,000 to 200,000 clones, 85% to 90% of them present only once. This CDR3 spans 14 amino acids. Germline assignment: CDR1 LNHDA and CDR2 SQIVND (reference sequence). V was pared by 4 bases and J by 5 bases, with 13 bases between. The source is a woman aged 45-60 years in good health. The sequencing sample was made of blood. V usage is TRBV19 and J usage is TRBJ2-3, with D perhaps given as TRBD1 or TRBD2 (5 bases each). The CDR3 spells CASSNSGLGDTQYF. DNA of the CDR3: TGTGCCAGTAGTAACTCGGGGCTCGGAGATACGCAGTATTTT.